Listed below are T cell receptor beta chains from one sample, sequenced in a study of T cells in Graves' hyperthyroidism and ophthalmopathy. TCRdb processed the multiplex PCR reads anew with MiXCR; each CDR3 protein has one entry. The data show under 750,000 distinct CDR3 sequences, 18% seen once. The sequenced material came from blood. The receptors here all came from a woman aged 45-60 years with Graves' hyperthyroidism that later progressed to Graves' ophthalmopathy. Both conserved end residues are part of each CDR3. Fields, in order: clone size, J gene, V gene, D gene, CDR3 protein, CDR3 DNA. D genes are given only for firm matches. Not all rows give a size; the values are once, few, many and, for expanded clones, a class.

abundance: few
j_gene: TRBJ1-4
v_gene: TRBV27
d_gene: NA
CDR3aa: CASKISTGEHEKLFF
CDR3nt: TGTGCCAGCAAGATTTCGACAGGCGAACATGAAAAACTGTTTTTT

abundance: few
j_gene: TRBJ2-7
v_gene: TRBV7-8
d_gene: TRBD2
CDR3aa: CASSFSGGVFYEQYF
CDR3nt: TGTGCCAGCAGCTTTAGCGGGGGAGTCTTCTACGAGCAGTACTTC

abundance: NA
j_gene: TRBJ2-1
v_gene: TRBV9
d_gene: TRBD2
CDR3aa: CASSGGLARYNEQFF
CDR3nt: TGTGCCAGCAGCGGGGGACTAGCCCGCTACAATGAGCAGTTCTTC

abundance: many
j_gene: TRBJ2-7
v_gene: TRBV5-1
d_gene: TRBD1
CDR3aa: CASSLVRQGNYEQYF
CDR3nt: TGCGCCAGCAGCCTGGTAAGACAGGGAAACTACGAGCAGTACTTC

abundance: few
j_gene: TRBJ2-1
v_gene: TRBV5-1
d_gene: TRBD1
CDR3aa: CASSLGTENEQFF
CDR3nt: TGCGCCAGCAGCCTTGGGACAGAGAATGAGCAGTTCTTC

abundance: NA
j_gene: TRBJ2-3
v_gene: TRBV6-1
d_gene: NA
CDR3aa: CASSEGPSPGSQYF
CDR3nt: TGTGCCAGCAGTGAAGGGCCGAGCCCCGGGTCGCAGTATTTT

abundance: many
j_gene: TRBJ1-2
v_gene: TRBV7-2
d_gene: NA
CDR3aa: CASSLVAQGAGYTF
CDR3nt: TGTGCCAGCAGCTTAGTAGCTCAGGGAGCTGGCTACACCTTC

abundance: NA
j_gene: TRBJ1-5
v_gene: TRBV19
d_gene: TRBD1
CDR3aa: CASMSGTGGSQPQHF
CDR3nt: TGTGCCAGTATGTCCGGGACAGGGGGTAGTCAGCCCCAGCATTTT

abundance: few
j_gene: TRBJ2-7
v_gene: TRBV20-1
d_gene: TRBD1
CDR3aa: CSARPDRASSYEQYF
CDR3nt: TGCAGTGCTCGACCAGACAGGGCGTCCTCCTACGAGCAGTACTTC

abundance: many
j_gene: TRBJ1-2
v_gene: TRBV7-8
d_gene: TRBD1
CDR3aa: CASSSYRGRGDGYTF
CDR3nt: TGTGCCAGCAGCTCCTACAGGGGGCGAGGCGATGGCTACACCTTC

abundance: many
j_gene: TRBJ1-5
v_gene: TRBV12-3/TRBV12-4
d_gene: NA
CDR3aa: CASSLTVNQPQHF
CDR3nt: TGTGCCAGCAGCTTGACCGTGAATCAGCCCCAGCATTTT